This T cell receptor beta chain derives from a study of stem cell transplantation in POMP-related autoinflammatory disease. Whole-study results and caveats: In PRAID patients, the number of distinct TRB V-J gene pairings was restricted. In patients with PRAID, every analyzed T-cell subset tended to show lower diversity and higher clonality.

Using immunoSEQ multiplex PCR, the repertoire was profiled, and TCRdb retains in-frame clones only, with some absent. The sample shows about 8,000 clones, about nine tenths of them seen only once. PRAID featured prominent immunodeficiency. CDR1 is GTSNPN and CDR2 is SVGIG in the germline V gene (reference sequence). V trimming: 3 bases; J trimming: 10 bases; junction bases outside the gene matches: 7. This CDR3 is built from 13 residues. This clone appeared once. What it recognizes is unknown. The sequence was obtained from a human donor with POMP-related autoinflammation and immune dysregulation (PRAID). This chain connects TRBV30 to TRBJ1-4; 8 bases map to TRBD1. The input for sequencing was CD8+ T cells from PBMCs, taken before stem cell transplantation. CDR3 bases: TGTGCCTGGAGGGGACAGGAAAGGGTAAAACTGTTTTTT. This translates into CAWRGQERVKLFF.